This TCR beta chain was sequenced for a study of T cells in Graves' hyperthyroidism and ophthalmopathy. Points from the study as a whole: Most thyroid clonotypes expanded above 0.001 appeared in blood too. Separating ophthalmopathy from stable hyperthyroidism was achieved by a 13 V-J model.

Over 18 months, lack of ophthalmopathy progression marked Graves' hyperthyroidism as stable. Researchers barred patients who had uncontrolled infection, other autoimmune disease, pregnancy or lactation. J lost 1 base, V lost 3 bases, and 8 bases had no gene match. Germline-derived CDR1 and CDR2 are DFQATT and SNEGSKA (reference sequence). There are 16 residues in the CDR3. Regions amplified from RNA transcripts were the TCR beta CDR3 regions. HTBI primers were the set used in a first-round RT-PCR of the TCR CDR3. TCRdb reprocessed the multiplex PCR reads via MiXCR and lists one record per CDR3 protein. Of a few hundred thousand distinct CDR3 sequences in the sample, under 25% were seen once. This clonotype was observed many times. No antigen is known for it.

Sequenced input: blood. V usage is TRBV20-1 and J usage is TRBJ2-1; 8 bases map to TRBD1. The receptor was isolated from a woman between 50 and 59 years old with Graves' hyperthyroidism. CDR3 sequence: CSARDPGTGSYNEQFF. CDR3 nucleotides: TGCAGTGCTAGGGACCCCGGGACAGGTTCCTACAATGAGCAGTTCTTC.